This T cell receptor beta chain was identified in a study of shared clonotypes between healthy human individuals. Regarding the study as a whole: Only blood was sampled; tissue repertoires likely differ. A generally larger estimated richness was seen in naive subsets than in memory subsets.

Assay: immunoSEQ multiplex PCR; the TCRdb copy retains only in-frame clones and omits some. The table lists around 2.5 million clones, over 85% of them singletons. As regards this clone: Its antigen remains unknown.

CDR1 is MGHRA and CDR2 is YSYEKL in the germline V gene. There are 18 residues in the CDR3. Deletions cut 1 base from V and 4 bases from J, with 21 bases between. V gene TRBV4-1 combines with J gene TRBJ2-3, with D possibly matching TRBD1 (5 bases). This TCR was sampled from a young man in good health. Some clones in this sample may be carry-over from other donors' samples. Sequenced input: naive CD4+ T cells from PBMCs. The subset is: CD45RA+ positively selected. CDR3 DNA sequence: TGCGCCAGCAGCCAAGGGCTAATTAGGGGTGGAGAGGCAGATACGCAGTATTTT. Its protein is CASSQGLIRGGEADTQYF.